The sequence of this TCR beta chain was determined in a study of Ad26.COV2.S vaccination and SARS-CoV-2 variants. The overall study: The Ad26.COV2.S arm of the COV1001 trial was where the donor was placed. Ad26.COV2.S was injected intramuscularly once or twice, 56 days apart.

Note on this clone: The target antigen is unknown.

Study-level points and caveats: There was reportedly substantial breadth in spike-specific CD8+ and CD4+ T cell responses after vaccination. Vaccinated and placebo-treated recipients had similar non-spike TCR breadth.

Here immunoSEQ multiplex PCR was the method, and the copy in TCRdb shows in-frame clones only, minus some. The repertoire has about 380,000 clones, about four fifths of them found once; the top ten carry approximately 7%. Germline CDR1 SGHRS, CDR2 YFSETQ. The CDR3 runs 15 residues. V was clipped by 6 bases and J by 6 bases, with 18 bases between them. Treatment defined: some 19 received Ad26.COV2.S at low or high dose, single or two shots; roughly 5 received placebo; per-sample allocation not given. Sampling occurred on day 63 after the first vaccine or placebo injection. J is TRBJ2-2 and V is TRBV5-1; D remains unclear. This receptor was identified in a person between 18 and 65 years old who received the Ad26.COV2.S COVID-19 vaccine or a placebo. Sequencing used peripheral blood, obtained in a trial of Ad26.COV2.S vaccine versus placebo. As DNA, the CDR3 is TGCGCCAGCAACACAGCACCCCCCTCGTCCGGGGAGCTGTTTTTT. This gives the protein CASNTAPPSSGELFF.